What follows is one TCR beta chain and its context. Antigen: not known. The data derive from a study of cytomegalovirus exposure and HLA in healthy donors. Points from the study as a whole: Rarity held for most TCR sequences, but there were some public TCRs that occurred in many donors. The study flagged around 150 TCR beta chains as cytomegalovirus-associated.

The CDR3 is made up of 15 amino acids. Germline V lookup: CDR1 GTSNPN, CDR2 SVGIG (reference sequence). V shed 3 bases and J 4 bases; nucleotides not matched to a gene: 4. Libraries were prepared by immunoSEQ multiplex PCR; TCRdb keeps only in-frame clonotypes and omits some of them. The table shows about 200,000 clones, with roughly 81% occurring only once. This rearrangement joins TRBV30 to TRBJ2-3; 13 nucleotides line up with TRBD2. The TCR was taken from a woman aged 30 to 39 in good health and CMV-seronegative. The sequenced sample consisted of PBMCs. DNA for the CDR3: TGTGCCTGGAGGGAGGGGACTAGCGGGGCAGATACGCAGTATTTT. Protein: CAWREGTSGADTQYF.